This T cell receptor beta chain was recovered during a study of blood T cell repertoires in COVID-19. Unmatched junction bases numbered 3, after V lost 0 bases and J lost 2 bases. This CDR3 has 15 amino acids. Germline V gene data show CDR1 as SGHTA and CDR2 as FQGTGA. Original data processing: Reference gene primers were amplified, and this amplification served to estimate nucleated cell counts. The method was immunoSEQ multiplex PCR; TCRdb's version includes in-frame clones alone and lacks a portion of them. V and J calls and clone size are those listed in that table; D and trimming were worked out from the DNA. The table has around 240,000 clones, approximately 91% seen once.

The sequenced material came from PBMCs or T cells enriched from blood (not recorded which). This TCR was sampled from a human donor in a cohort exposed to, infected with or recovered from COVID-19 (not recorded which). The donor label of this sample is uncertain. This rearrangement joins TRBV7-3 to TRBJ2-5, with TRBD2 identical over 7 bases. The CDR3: CASSLTSGSQETQYF. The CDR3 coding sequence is TGTGCCAGCAGCTTAACTAGCGGGTCTCAAGAGACCCAGTACTTC.